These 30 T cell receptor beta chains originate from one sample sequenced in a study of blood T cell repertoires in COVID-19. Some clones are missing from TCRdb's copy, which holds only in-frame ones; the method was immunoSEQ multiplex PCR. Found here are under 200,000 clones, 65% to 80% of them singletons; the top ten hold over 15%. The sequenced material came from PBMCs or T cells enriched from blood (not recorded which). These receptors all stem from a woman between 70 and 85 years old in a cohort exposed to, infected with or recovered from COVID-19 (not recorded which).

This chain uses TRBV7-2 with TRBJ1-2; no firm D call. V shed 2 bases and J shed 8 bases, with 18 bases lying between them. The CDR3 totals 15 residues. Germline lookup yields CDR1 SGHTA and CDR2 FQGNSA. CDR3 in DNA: TGTGCCAGCAGCTTAACCTCAGGACTTTCGGGAGGCTACACCTTC. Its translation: CASSLTSGLSGGYTF.

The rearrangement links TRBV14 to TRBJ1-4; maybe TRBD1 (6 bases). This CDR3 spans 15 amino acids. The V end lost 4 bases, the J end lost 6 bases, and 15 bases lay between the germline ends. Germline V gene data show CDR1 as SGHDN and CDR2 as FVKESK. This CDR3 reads CASSPTWGGDEKLFF. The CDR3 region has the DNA TGTGCCAGCAGCCCAACGTGGGGGGGCGATGAAAAACTGTTTTTT.

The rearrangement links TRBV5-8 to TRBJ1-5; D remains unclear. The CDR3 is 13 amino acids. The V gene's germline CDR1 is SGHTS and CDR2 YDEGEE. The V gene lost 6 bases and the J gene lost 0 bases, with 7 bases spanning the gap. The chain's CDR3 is CASKAYSNQPQHF. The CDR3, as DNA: TGTGCCAGCAAAGCCTATAGCAATCAGCCCCAGCATTTT.

Here the CDR3 reads CASSFSTPSTYGYTF. For the CDR3, the DNA is TGTGCCAGCAGCTTTTCGACTCCAAGTACCTATGGCTACACCTTC. V usage is TRBV7-9 and J usage is TRBJ1-2; D is ambiguous. Trimming shortened V by 3 bases and J by 4 bases, and 15 bases separated the two germline ends. The CDR3 consists of 15 residues. The germline gives CDR1 SEHNR, CDR2 FQNEAQ (reference sequence).

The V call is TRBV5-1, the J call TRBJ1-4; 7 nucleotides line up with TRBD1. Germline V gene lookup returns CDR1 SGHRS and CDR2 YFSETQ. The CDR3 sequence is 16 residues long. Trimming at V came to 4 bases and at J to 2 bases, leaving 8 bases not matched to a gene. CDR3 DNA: TGCGCCAGCAGCCTCGGGACAGCCTATACTAATGAAAAACTGTTTTTT. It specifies CASSLGTAYTNEKLFF.

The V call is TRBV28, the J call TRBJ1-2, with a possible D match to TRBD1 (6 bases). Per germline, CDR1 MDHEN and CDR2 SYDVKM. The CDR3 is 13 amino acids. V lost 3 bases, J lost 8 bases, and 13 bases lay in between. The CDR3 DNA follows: TGTGCCAGCAGTTTTTGGCAGGGGCGCGGCTACACCTTC. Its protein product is CASSFWQGRGYTF.

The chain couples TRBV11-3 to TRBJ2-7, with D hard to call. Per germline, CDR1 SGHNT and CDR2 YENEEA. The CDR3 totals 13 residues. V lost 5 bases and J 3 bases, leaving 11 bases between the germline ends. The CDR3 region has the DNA TGTGCCAGCAGCCGAACGATCTACTACGAGCAGTACTTC. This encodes CASSRTIYYEQYF.

DNA for the CDR3: TGCGCCAGCAGCTTGGCAGGCGAAGCAGTCTCTGAGCAGTTCTTC. The encoded protein is CASSLAGEAVSEQFF. This rearrangement joins TRBV5-1 to TRBJ2-1; D not certain. Germline values: CDR1 SGHRS, CDR2 YFSETQ. The V end was cut by 0 bases, the J end by 9 bases, with 16 bases between. The CDR3 length is 15 residues.

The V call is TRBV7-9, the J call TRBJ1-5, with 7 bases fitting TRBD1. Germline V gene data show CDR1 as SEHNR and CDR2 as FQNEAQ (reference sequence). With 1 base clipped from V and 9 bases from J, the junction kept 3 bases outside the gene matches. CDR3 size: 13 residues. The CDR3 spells CASSLGDSRPQHF. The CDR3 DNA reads TGTGCCAGCAGCTTAGGGGACAGTCGGCCCCAGCATTTT.

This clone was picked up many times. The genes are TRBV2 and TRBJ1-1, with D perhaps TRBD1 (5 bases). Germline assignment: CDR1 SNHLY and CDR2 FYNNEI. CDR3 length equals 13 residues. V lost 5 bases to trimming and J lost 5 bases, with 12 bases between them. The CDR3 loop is CASSPRRDTEAFF. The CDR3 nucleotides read TGTGCCAGCAGTCCTCGCAGGGATACTGAAGCTTTCTTT.

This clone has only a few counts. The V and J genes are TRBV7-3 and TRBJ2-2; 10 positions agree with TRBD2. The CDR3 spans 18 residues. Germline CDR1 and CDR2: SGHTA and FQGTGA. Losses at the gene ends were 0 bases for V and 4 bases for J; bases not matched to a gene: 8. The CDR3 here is CASSLTSASGRGTGELFF. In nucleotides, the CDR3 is TGTGCCAGCAGCTTAACGTCTGCTAGCGGGAGAGGCACCGGGGAGCTGTTTTTT.

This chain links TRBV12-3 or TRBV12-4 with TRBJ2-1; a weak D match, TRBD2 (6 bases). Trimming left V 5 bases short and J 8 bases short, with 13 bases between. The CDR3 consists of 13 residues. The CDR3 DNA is TGTGCCAGCAGTCCCGGGAGAGTTTATGAGCAGTTCTTC. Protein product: CASSPGRVYEQFF.

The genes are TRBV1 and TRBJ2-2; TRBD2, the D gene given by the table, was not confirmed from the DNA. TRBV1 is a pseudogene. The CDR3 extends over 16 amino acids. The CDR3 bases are TGCACCAGCAGCCAAGATAGCACGGTAAACACCGGGGAGCTGTTTTTT. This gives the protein CTSSQDSTVNTGELFF.

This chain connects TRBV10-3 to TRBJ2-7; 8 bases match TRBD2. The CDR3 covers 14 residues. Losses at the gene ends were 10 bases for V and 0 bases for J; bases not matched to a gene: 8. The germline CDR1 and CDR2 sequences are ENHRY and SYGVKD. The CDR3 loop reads CATRGGASSYEQYF. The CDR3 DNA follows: TGTGCCACCCGGGGGGGGGCGAGCTCCTACGAGCAGTACTTC.

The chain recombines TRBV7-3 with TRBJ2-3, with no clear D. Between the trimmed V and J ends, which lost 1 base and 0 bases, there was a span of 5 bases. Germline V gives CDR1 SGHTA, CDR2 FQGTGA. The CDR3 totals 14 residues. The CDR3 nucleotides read TGTGCCAGCAGCTTAATGGCTAGCACAGATACGCAGTATTTT. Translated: CASSLMASTDTQYF.

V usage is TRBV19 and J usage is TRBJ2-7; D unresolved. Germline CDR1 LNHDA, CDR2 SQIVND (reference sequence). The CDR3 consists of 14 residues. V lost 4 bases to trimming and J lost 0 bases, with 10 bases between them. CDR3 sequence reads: CASSKLLSSYEQYF. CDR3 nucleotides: TGTGCCAGTAGTAAATTACTGAGCTCCTACGAGCAGTACTTC. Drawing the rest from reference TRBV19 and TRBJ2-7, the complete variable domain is DGGITQSPKYLFRKEGQNVTLSCEQNLNHDAMYWYRQDPGQGLRLIYYSQIVNDFQKGDIAEGYSVSREKKESFPLTVTSAQKNPTAFYLCASSKLLSSYEQYFGPGTRLTVT.

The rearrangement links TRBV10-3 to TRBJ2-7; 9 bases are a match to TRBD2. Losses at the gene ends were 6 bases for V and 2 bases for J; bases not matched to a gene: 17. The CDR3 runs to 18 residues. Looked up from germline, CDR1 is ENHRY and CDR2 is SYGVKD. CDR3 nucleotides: TGTGCCATCAGGCAGGGACTGGGACCGGGACTAGCTCCCTACGAGCAGTACTTC. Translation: CAIRQGLGPGLAPYEQYF.

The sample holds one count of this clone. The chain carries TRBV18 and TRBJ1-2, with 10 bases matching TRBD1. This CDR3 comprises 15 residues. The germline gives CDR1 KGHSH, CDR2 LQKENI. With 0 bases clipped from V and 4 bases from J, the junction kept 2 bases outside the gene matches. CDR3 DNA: TGTGCCAGCTCACCACCCGGGACAGGGGCCTATGGCTACACCTTC. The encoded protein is CASSPPGTGAYGYTF.

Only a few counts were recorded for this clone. The CDR3 sequence: CASSQGVSNEQFF. As DNA, the CDR3 is TGTGCCAGCAGCCAAGGTGTGAGCAATGAGCAGTTCTTC. The genes are TRBV4-2 and TRBJ2-1; unclear D gene. Germline assignment: CDR1 LGHNA and CDR2 YNFKEQ. The V end lost 1 base, the J end lost 6 bases, and 7 bases lay between the germline ends. The CDR3 is 13 residues long.

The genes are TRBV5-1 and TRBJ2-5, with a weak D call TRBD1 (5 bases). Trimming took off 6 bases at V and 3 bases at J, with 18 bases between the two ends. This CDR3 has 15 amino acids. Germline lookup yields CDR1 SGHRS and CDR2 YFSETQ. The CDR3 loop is CASTLLGVVEETQYF. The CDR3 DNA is TGCGCCAGCACCCTCTTAGGGGTAGTCGAAGAGACCCAGTACTTC.

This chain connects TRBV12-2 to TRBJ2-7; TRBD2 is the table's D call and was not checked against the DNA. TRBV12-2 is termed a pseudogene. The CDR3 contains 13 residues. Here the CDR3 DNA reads TGTGCAAGTCGCTTGGTAGTCTCCTACGAGCAGTACTTC. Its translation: CASRLVVSYEQYF.

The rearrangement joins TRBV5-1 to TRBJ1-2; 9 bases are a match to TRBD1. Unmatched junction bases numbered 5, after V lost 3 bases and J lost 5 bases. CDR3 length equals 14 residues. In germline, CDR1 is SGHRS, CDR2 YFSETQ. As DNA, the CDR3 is TGCGCCAGCAGCTCGGGACAGGGAGGATATGGCTACACCTTC. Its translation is CASSSGQGGYGYTF.

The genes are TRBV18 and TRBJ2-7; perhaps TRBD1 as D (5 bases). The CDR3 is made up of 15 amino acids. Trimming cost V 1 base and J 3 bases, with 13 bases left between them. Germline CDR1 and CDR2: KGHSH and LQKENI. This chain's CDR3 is CASSPRGAGDYEQYF. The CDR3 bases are TGTGCCAGCTCACCACGTGGGGCAGGCGACTACGAGCAGTACTTC.

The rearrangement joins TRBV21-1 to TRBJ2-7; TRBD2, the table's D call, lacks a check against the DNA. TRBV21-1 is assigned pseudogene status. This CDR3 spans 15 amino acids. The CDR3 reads CASSKGLKKNYEQYF. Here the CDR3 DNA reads TGTGCCAGCAGCAAAGGACTCAAAAAAAACTACGAGCAGTACTTC.

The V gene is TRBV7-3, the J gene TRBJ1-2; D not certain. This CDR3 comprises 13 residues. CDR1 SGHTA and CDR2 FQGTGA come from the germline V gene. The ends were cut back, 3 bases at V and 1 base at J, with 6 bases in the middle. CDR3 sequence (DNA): TGTGCCAGCAGCTTTGGCCTTAACTATGGCTACACCTTC. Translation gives CASSFGLNYGYTF.

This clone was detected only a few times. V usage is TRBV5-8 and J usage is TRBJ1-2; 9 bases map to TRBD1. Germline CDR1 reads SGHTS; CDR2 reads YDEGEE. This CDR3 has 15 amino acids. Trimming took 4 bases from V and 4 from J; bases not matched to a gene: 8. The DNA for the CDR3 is TGTGCCAGCAGCCACTGGGACAGGGCGTCCTATGGCTACACCTTC. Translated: CASSHWDRASYGYTF.

CDR3: CASSEGLAGIDTQYF. CDR3 bases: TGTGCCAGCAGTGAAGGACTAGCGGGAATTGATACGCAGTATTTT. The chain employs TRBV2 and TRBJ2-3, with 11 bases aligning to TRBD2. From germline, CDR1 is SNHLY and CDR2 FYNNEI. The length of the CDR3 is 15 residues. With 1 base clipped from V and 6 bases from J, the junction kept 3 bases outside the gene matches.

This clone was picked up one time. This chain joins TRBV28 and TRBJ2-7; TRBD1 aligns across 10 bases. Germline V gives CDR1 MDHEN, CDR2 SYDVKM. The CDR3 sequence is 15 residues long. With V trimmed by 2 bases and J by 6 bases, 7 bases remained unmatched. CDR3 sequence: CASSLGSGQGFEQYF. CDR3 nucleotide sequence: TGTGCCAGCAGTTTAGGTTCGGGACAGGGGTTCGAGCAGTACTTC.

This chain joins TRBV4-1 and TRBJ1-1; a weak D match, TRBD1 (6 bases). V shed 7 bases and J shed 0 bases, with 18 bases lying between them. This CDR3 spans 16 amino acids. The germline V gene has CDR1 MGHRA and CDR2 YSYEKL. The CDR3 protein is CASTNYEGVMNTEAFF. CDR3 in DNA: TGCGCCAGCACCAATTACGAGGGGGTTATGAACACTGAAGCTTTCTTT.

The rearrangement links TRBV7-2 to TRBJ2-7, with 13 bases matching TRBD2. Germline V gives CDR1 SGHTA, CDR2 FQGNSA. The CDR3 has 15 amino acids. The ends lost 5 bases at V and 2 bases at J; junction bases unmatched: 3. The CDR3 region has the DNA TGTGCCAGCAGCACCGGGACTAGCGGGACCTACGAGCAGTACTTC. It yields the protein CASSTGTSGTYEQYF.